The TCR beta chain described here comes from a study of blood T cell repertoires in COVID-19 (dated by TCRdb to 2020 to 2021). Study-wide context: Collaborator samples came from the United States, Italy and Spain and covered acute and convalescent phases of COVID-19. The prospective study material was composed of cDNA or gDNA derived from T cells, B-cell-depleted T cells, or PBMCs. Subjects who had been exposed to COVID-19, were actively infected with it, or had recovered from it provided the deeply sampled blood TCRbeta repertoires that made up the dataset. The samples were drawn from the first 160 participants of the ongoing ImmuneRACE study and from 1,200 or so subjects provided by 6 global collaborators. The repertoires were released in a freely available public database meant as a resource for research on the immune response to SARS-CoV-2. Where available, HLA class I and class II types were taken from metadata supplied by the sample provider and were not determined by assay-based typing. Nearly every sample came with metadata listing a de-identified subject ID, COVID-19 status, age in years and sex. The paper's findings and limits, for the study overall: Clinical and demographic metadata were provided uncurated, with the amount varying by source and participant.

TCRbeta CDR3 regions were amplified from genomic DNA by means of the immunoSEQ Assay, a bias-controlled multiplex PCR. The published analysis was carried out like this. Within the assay, amplification of reference gene primers was used to estimate how many nucleated cells each sample contained. Sequence reads were collapsed and filtered to measure the absolute abundance of every unique TCRbeta CDR3 rearrangement. For each sample, productive Simpson clonality was calculated by taking the square root of Simpson's diversity index across productive rearrangements. TCRdb mirrors the immuneACCESS table, restricted to in-frame sequences. Some clones are absent from its copies; in checked studies, under half trace to an unresolved V gene, and the reason for the others is unknown. That table supplies the V and J calls and clone size; D and trimming were determined from the DNA. This sample holds more than 150,000 clones; more than 90% were observed only once. The top ten clonotypes cover approximately 0.48% of the sample.

The collaborating institutions used their own protocols to collect whole blood in K2EDTA tubes. For TCRbeta analysis, collaborators shipped samples as frozen whole blood, isolated PBMCs, or DNA extracted from either of those sample types. As to this clone: Its antigen target is currently unknown. No base qualities exist here, and no much larger clone lies one base off it.

The source of this sequence is a man aged 50-60 years with acute or convalescent COVID-19. The sequenced sample consisted of peripheral blood.

Read as DNA, the sequence is TGCGCCAGCAGCCAAGGAAATGCGAATCTGAACACTGAAGCTTTCTTT. This gives the protein CASSQGNANLNTEAFF. The chain was built from TRBV4-1 and TRBJ1-1; no confident D gene assignment can be made. For CDR1 and CDR2, the germline V gene lists MGHRA and YSYEKL. Between the V and J ends, shortened by 1 base and 0 bases respectively, the junction contains 12 bases. The CDR3 sequence holds 16 residues, the cysteine and phenylalanine included. Only the CDR3 part of the read is kept: 48 bases, read in frame from the first base.